This T cell receptor (beta chain) came from a study of read filtering for tumor transcriptome and immune sequencing. Across the study: The cohort had some 16 men and approximately 13 women aged about 45 to 80, mean about 66 years. IR-seq gave about 3.5 to 10.27 million TCR reads per sample; RNA-seq gave roughly 75 to 1,400.

This clonotype was found once. Its antigen is as yet unknown. Sequence at one end of the junction differs from germline and may be a read error. Findings and limits, study-wide: The sorted CD138-negative fraction was a mixed bone marrow immune population, not purified T cells.

This CDR3 is built from 18 residues. Looked up from germline, CDR1 is SGHRS and CDR2 is YFSETQ. From 300 to 400 ng of RNA, a library with molecular barcoded alpha/delta and beta/gamma adaptors was made. Each CDR3 protein is one row after TCRdb ran MiXCR on the reads. The repertoire holds tens of thousands of distinct CDR3 sequences, with roughly 13% as singletons. The TCR sequence derives from a donor aged 40 or over with multiple myeloma. Sequencing was done on a sample of a population of CD138-negative cells sorted from bone marrow. The chain uses TRBV5-1 and TRBJ1-4; 9 bases match TRBD1. For the CDR3, the DNA is TGCGCCAGCATCTTGGATGGGACAGGGTACTCGGCTAATGAAAAACTGTTTTTT. Protein product: CASILDGTGYSANEKLFF.